The text below deals with one TCR beta chain. Its antigen is not yet known. No much larger clonotype is one base removed from it; base qualities were not supplied. In Seattle, one collaborating source enrolled patients while the infection was active and tracked those patients longitudinally over the course of disease. Each collaborating institution followed its own protocols to collect whole blood in K2EDTA tubes. For TCRbeta analysis, collaborators shipped samples as frozen whole blood, isolated PBMCs, or DNA extracted from either of those sample types. This record belongs to a study of blood T cell repertoires in COVID-19 (dated by TCRdb to the early 2020s). Concerning the study at large: The collaborator samples originated in the United States, Italy and Spain and spanned the acute and convalescent phases of COVID-19. Nearly every sample came with metadata listing a de-identified subject ID, COVID-19 status, age in years and sex. The dataset comprised deeply sampled blood TCRbeta repertoires from subjects exposed to, actively infected with, or recovered from COVID-19. Where available, HLA class I and class II types were taken from metadata supplied by the sample provider and were not determined by assay-based typing. Samples were obtained from the ongoing ImmuneRACE study (first 160 participants) and from over 1,000 subjects provided by 6 global collaborators. The repertoires were released in a freely available public database intended as a resource for research on the immune response to SARS-CoV-2. The prospective study material was composed of cDNA or gDNA derived from T cells, B-cell-depleted T cells, or PBMCs.

TCRbeta CDR3 regions were amplified from genomic DNA by means of the immunoSEQ Assay, a bias-controlled multiplex PCR. The paper's processing steps were these. Within the assay, amplification of reference gene primers was used to estimate how many nucleated cells each sample contained. Sequence reads were collapsed and filtered to measure the absolute abundance of every unique TCRbeta CDR3 rearrangement. For each sample, productive Simpson clonality was calculated as the square root of Simpson's diversity index over productive rearrangements. TCRdb holds this immuneACCESS table with in-frame rearrangements only. Some clones are missing; in checked studies, unresolved V genes explain under half, and the rest has no known cause. Clone size and the V and J calls come from that table; the DNA yielded D and trimming. This sample comprises under 400,000 clones, 87% of them detected only once. Jointly, the top ten make up roughly a tenth of the sample.

Overall results and qualifications from the work: How much clinical and demographic metadata was included differed by source and by participant, and the metadata was provided uncurated.

The sequenced material came from peripheral blood. The clonotype was recovered from a woman aged 30 to 39 with COVID-19, enrolled during active disease.

The CDR3 protein sequence reads: CASSSDYQETQYF. The DNA reads TGCGCCAGCAGCTCCGACTACCAAGAGACCCAGTACTTC. Recombination connected TRBV5-1 to TRBJ2-5, with the D gene not clear enough to name. V is pared back by 3 bases and J by 0 bases, with 6 bases lying between the germline termini. Measured from the cysteine to the phenylalanine, the CDR3 is 13 residues long. Just CDR3 DNA is preserved here, 39 bases in frame from base 1. Based on the germline V gene, the CDR1 and CDR2 sequences are SGHRS and YFSETQ.